This T cell receptor beta chain derives from a study of tumor-infiltrating lymphocytes in oesophageal squamous cell carcinoma. Using its own MiXCR run on the PCR reads, TCRdb lists one record per CDR3 protein. The top ten hold roughly 27% of the sample, which has around 13,000 distinct CDR3 sequences, 52% seen once. This clonotype was found many times. The CDR3 has 17 residues. Germline lookup yields CDR1 MNHNS and CDR2 SASEGT. Trimming removed 5 bases from V and 0 bases from J; junction bases left unmatched: 10. Material for sequencing was esophageal tumor tissue. The TCR was taken from a female donor with esophageal squamous cell carcinoma. The V and J genes are TRBV6-1 and TRBJ1-3; TRBD1 matches 7 bases. The CDR3 protein is CASSSDRRLLSGNTIYF. CDR3 nucleotide sequence: TGTGCCAGCAGTTCGGACAGGCGGCTCCTCTCTGGAAACACCATATATTTT.